The clone carrying this TCR beta chain was seen a few times. The CDR3 loop spans 13 amino acids. Trimming took 4 bases from V and 5 from J, leaving 8 bases between them. Germline CDR1 is WNHNN and CDR2 is SYGVQD (reference sequence). The PCR used 60 Vbeta and 13 Jbeta primers. TCRdb's table, derived via immunoSEQ multiplex PCR, lists solely in-frame clones and lacks some. The profile shows approximately 150,000 clones, roughly 80% of them singletons. Unrecorded immune exposures were likely, despite nominal health at sampling. The source of the sample is a study of cytomegalovirus exposure and HLA in healthy donors.

The V and J genes are TRBV10-1 and TRBJ2-2; possibly TRBD1 for D (5 bases). The clonotype originates from a woman in her thirties in good health and CMV-seronegative. The material sequenced was PBMCs. The CDR3 loop reads CASSARGTGELFF. DNA for the CDR3: TGCGCCAGCAGTGCTAGGGGAACCGGGGAGCTGTTTTTT.